A single sample gave rise to the 10 T cell receptor beta chains below, sequenced in a study of blood T cells in healthy people across ages. Together with a sample-barcoded 5' primer, a J-beta primer mix was included in a second PCR lasting 7 to 11 cycles. TCRdb reanalysed the 5' RACE reads using MiXCR and keeps one entry per CDR3 protein. The table has 750,000 to 950,000 distinct CDR3 sequences, around 25% seen once. These data were also filed under a second study, of T cells of mothers and their children.

Sequencing was done on a sample of blood. These receptors were obtained from a boy aged 5 to 17 in good health.

The chain links TRBV12-3 or TRBV12-4 to TRBJ2-4, with 10 bases identical to TRBD1. The V segment lost 6 bases and the J segment 0 bases; nucleotides outside the gene matches: 14. This CDR3 has 19 amino acids. Here the CDR3 reads CASSPPMDRGSLAKNIQYF. The CDR3 DNA sequence: TGTGCCAGCAGCCCACCCATGGACAGGGGGAGTCTAGCCAAAAACATTCAGTACTTC.

This clonotype was observed a few times. One junction end does not reproduce the germline sequence, and a read error may be involved. The genes are TRBV20-1 and TRBJ1-6; D might be TRBD1 (5 bases). CDR1 is DFQATT, CDR2 SNEGSKA, per germline (reference sequence). CDR3 length: 14 amino acids. The CDR3 region has the DNA TGCAGTGCTGAGTCCGGGACTTATAACTCACCCCTCCACTTT. Its translation is CSAESGTYNSPLHF.

This chain uses TRBV18 with TRBJ2-3; D unresolved. The CDR3 has 15 residues. Germline CDR1 KGHSH, CDR2 LQKENI. Trimming pared 0 bases from V and 1 base from J, leaving 8 bases between. The CDR3 is CASSPPRQGTDTQYF. In DNA form, the CDR3 reads TGTGCCAGCTCACCACCCCGTCAAGGCACAGATACGCAGTATTTT.

The genes are TRBV6-5 and TRBJ1-5; 7 bases agree with TRBD1. Unmatched junction bases numbered 2, after V lost 5 bases and J lost 1 base. The CDR3 extends over 14 amino acids. The germline V gene encodes CDR1 MNHEY and CDR2 SVGAGI. Here the CDR3 DNA reads TGTGCCAGCAGTCGGGACAGAAGCAATCAGCCCCAGCATTTT. Translated: CASSRDRSNQPQHF.

This clonotype was recorded a few times. The rearrangement joins TRBV5-1 to TRBJ1-1, with TRBD1 as a possible D gene (6 bases). Trimming took off 2 bases at V and 0 bases at J, with 11 bases between the two ends. Germline V lookup: CDR1 SGHRS, CDR2 YFSETQ. The CDR3 consists of 15 residues. The DNA for the CDR3 is TGCGCCAGCAGCTTAACTGGGACAATGAACACTGAAGCTTTCTTT. Protein product: CASSLTGTMNTEAFF.

The genes are TRBV28 and TRBJ2-5, with 9 bases aligning to TRBD1. The CDR3 is made up of 13 amino acids. Germline loops: CDR1 MDHEN, CDR2 SYDVKM. Losses at the gene ends were 8 bases for V and 4 bases for J; bases not matched to a gene: 5. DNA for the CDR3: TGTGCCAGCGGGAGGACAGGGGTAGAGACCCAGTACTTC. Encoded protein: CASGRTGVETQYF.

The rearrangement joins TRBV2 to TRBJ1-5; no definite D call. The V end was cut by 8 bases, the J end by 3 bases, with 14 bases between. The CDR3 has 14 residues. Germline CDR1 is SNHLY and CDR2 is FYNNEI. This chain's CDR3 is CASAVLPPNQPQHF. In DNA form, the CDR3 reads TGTGCCAGCGCAGTCCTCCCCCCCAATCAGCCCCAGCATTTT.

The V gene is TRBV19, the J gene TRBJ1-5, with TRBD1 matching over 9 bases. The CDR3 is 16 residues long. Germline-derived CDR1 and CDR2 are LNHDA and SQIVND (reference sequence). Trimming at V came to 4 bases and at J to 4 bases, leaving 8 bases not matched to a gene. CDR3 in amino acids: CASSKSDRGWNQPQHF. CDR3 coding DNA: TGTGCCAGTAGTAAATCGGACAGGGGCTGGAATCAGCCCCAGCATTTT.

The chain employs TRBV21-1 and TRBJ1-6. TRBV21-1 is listed as a pseudogene. The CDR3 sequence is 15 residues long. The CDR3 DNA reads as TGTGCCAGCAGCACCGGGAGGCAGGGAGGTTCACCCCTCCACTTT. Amino acids: CASSTGRQGGSPLHF.

This clonotype has a count of ten or more. This chain connects TRBV29-1 to TRBJ2-5; D uncertain. Trimming took off 2 bases at V and 2 bases at J, with 6 bases between the two ends. This CDR3 is built from 12 residues. Germline V CDR1 and CDR2: SQVTM, ANQGSEA. CDR3 protein: CSVETDQETQYF. CDR3 in DNA: TGCAGCGTTGAAACGGATCAAGAGACCCAGTACTTC.